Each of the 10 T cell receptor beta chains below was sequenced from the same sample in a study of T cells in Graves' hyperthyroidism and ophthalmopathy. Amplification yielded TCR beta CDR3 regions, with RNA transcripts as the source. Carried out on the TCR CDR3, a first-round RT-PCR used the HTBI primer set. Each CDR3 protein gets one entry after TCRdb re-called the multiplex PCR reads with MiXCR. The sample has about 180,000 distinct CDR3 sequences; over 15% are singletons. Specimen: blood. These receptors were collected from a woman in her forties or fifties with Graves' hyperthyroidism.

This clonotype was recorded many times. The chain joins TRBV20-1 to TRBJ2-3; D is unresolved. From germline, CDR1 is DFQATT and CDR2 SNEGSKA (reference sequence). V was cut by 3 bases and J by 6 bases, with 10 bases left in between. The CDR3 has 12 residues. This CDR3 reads CSASDQADTQYF. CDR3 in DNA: TGCAGTGCTAGCGACCAGGCGGATACGCAGTATTTT.

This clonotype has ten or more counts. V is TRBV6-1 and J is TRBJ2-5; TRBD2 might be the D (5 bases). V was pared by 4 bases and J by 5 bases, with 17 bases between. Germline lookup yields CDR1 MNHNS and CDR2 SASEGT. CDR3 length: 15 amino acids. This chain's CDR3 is CASSGLGDQRETQYF. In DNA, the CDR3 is TGTGCCAGCAGTGGACTCGGGGATCAGCGTGAGACCCAGTACTTC.

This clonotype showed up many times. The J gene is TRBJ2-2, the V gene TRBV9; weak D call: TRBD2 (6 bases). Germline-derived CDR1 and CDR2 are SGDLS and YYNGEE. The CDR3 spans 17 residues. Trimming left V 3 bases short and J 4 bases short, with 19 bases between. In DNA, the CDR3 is TGTGCCAGCAGCGATCCCGCTGAGGGACTTCCCACCGGGGAGCTGTTTTTT. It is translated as CASSDPAEGLPTGELFF.

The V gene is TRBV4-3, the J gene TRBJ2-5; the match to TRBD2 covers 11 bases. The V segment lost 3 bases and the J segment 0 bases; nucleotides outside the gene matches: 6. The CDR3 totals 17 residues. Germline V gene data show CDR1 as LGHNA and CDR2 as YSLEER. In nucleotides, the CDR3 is TGCGCCAGCAGCCACCACCCTAGCGGGAGGTACCAAGAGACCCAGTACTTC. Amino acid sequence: CASSHHPSGRYQETQYF.

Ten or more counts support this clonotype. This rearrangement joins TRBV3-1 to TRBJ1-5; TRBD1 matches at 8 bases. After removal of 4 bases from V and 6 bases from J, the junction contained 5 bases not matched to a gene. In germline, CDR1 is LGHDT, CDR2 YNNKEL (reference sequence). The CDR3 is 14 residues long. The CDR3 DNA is TGTGCCAGCAGCCTAGGGGACAGGCCTCAGCCCCAGCATTTT. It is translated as CASSLGDRPQPQHF.

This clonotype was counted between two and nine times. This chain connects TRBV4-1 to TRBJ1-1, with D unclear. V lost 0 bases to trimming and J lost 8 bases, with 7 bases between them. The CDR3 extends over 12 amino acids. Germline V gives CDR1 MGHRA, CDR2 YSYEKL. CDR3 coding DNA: TGCGCCAGCAGCCAAGATTTCCAGGAAGCTTTCTTT. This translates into CASSQDFQEAFF.

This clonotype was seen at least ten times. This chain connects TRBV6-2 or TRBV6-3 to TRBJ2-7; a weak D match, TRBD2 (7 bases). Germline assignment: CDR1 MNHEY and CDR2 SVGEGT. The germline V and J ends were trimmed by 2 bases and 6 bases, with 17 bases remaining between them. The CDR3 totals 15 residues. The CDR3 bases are TGTGCCAGCAGTTACGGGGGGGGCACTCTAGCCGAGCAGTACTTC. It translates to CASSYGGGTLAEQYF.

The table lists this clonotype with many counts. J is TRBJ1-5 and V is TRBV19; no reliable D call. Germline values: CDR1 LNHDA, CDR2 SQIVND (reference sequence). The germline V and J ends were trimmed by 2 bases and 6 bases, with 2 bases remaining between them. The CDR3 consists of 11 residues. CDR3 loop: CASSISQPQHF. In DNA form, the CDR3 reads TGTGCCAGTAGTATAAGTCAGCCCCAGCATTTT.

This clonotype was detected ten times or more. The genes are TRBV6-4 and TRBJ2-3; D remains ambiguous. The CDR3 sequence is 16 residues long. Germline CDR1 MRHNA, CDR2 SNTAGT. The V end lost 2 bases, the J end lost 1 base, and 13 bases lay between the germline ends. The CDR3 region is CASSDPGGPGTDTQYF. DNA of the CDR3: TGTGCCAGCAGTGACCCCGGCGGCCCGGGCACAGATACGCAGTATTTT.

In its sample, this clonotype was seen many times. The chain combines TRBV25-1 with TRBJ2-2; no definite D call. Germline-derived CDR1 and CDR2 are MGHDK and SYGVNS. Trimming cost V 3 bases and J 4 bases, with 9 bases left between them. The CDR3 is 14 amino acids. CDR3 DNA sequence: TGTGCCAGCAGTGATCTACAGAGCACCGGGGAGCTGTTTTTT. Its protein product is CASSDLQSTGELFF.